The 16 T cell receptor beta chains below were found in one sample sequenced in a study of TIL therapy for anti-PD-1-resistant metastatic lung cancer. Time point noted: pre-treatment sample, taken before nivolumab and TIL therapy. The immunoSEQ assay was v3. Clones were read by immunoSEQ multiplex PCR, and TCRdb kept only the in-frame ones, dropping some. Of 50,000 or so clones listed, 70% to 85% are singletons. This specimen was blood, taken at baseline. The source is a woman aged 30 to 85 with non-small cell lung cancer.

This clone was counted a single time. J is TRBJ2-1 and V is TRBV19; D possibly matches TRBD1 or TRBD2 (5 bases each). Trimming cost V 5 bases and J 0 bases, with 14 bases left between them. The CDR3 is 16 amino acids. The germline V gene has CDR1 LNHDA and CDR2 SQIVND (reference sequence). The CDR3 here is CASSVRDASSYNEQFF. CDR3 nucleotides: TGTGCCAGTAGTGTCCGGGACGCAAGCTCCTACAATGAGCAGTTCTTC.

CDR3 DNA sequence: TGTGCCAGCAGCGGGGATAACACTGAAGCTTTCTTT. Encoded protein: CASSGDNTEAFF. The V and J genes are TRBV4-2 and TRBJ1-1; D is ambiguous. V was trimmed by 5 bases and J by 2 bases, leaving 6 bases between them. Germline lookup yields CDR1 LGHNA and CDR2 YNFKEQ. This CDR3 comprises 12 residues.

In regard to this clone: Within the sample, other DNA sequences also encode this same CDR3. The CDR3 loop is CASSINRGYEQYF. The CDR3 bases are TGTGCCAGTAGTATCAACAGGGGCTACGAGCAGTACTTC. The J gene is TRBJ2-7, the V gene TRBV19, with 7 bases lining up with TRBD1. V lost 3 bases, J lost 3 bases, and 2 bases stayed unmatched. CDR1 is LNHDA and CDR2 is SQIVND in the germline V gene (reference sequence). The CDR3 is 13 amino acids.

This clone came up a few times. This chain connects TRBV2 to TRBJ1-2; TRBD1 matches 9 bases. CDR3 size: 13 residues. In germline, CDR1 is SNHLY, CDR2 FYNNEI. Trimming removed 4 bases from V and 4 bases from J; junction bases left unmatched: 1. DNA for the CDR3: TGTGCCAGCAGTGTGGACAGGGGCTATGGCTACACCTTC. Amino acid sequence: CASSVDRGYGYTF.

The chain joins TRBV7-9 to TRBJ2-7; TRBD2 matches 12 bases. Germline V gene sequence: CDR1 SEHNR, CDR2 FQNEAQ (reference sequence). J lost 6 bases, V lost 3 bases, and 6 bases had no gene match. The CDR3 totals 15 residues. The CDR3 protein is CASSLGLAGPIEQYF. The DNA of the CDR3 is TGTGCCAGCAGCTTGGGACTAGCGGGCCCTATCGAGCAGTACTTC.

The V call is TRBV7-2, the J call TRBJ1-5; 10 nucleotides align to TRBD1. V lost 1 base, J lost 1 base, and 7 bases stayed unmatched. The CDR3 loop spans 18 amino acids. Germline CDR1 and CDR2: SGHTA and FQGNSA. The CDR3 DNA reads as TGTGCCAGCAGCTTAGTGACAGGGGGCCTAGCGAGCAATCAGCCCCAGCATTTT. Translated, it gives CASSLVTGGLASNQPQHF.

The gene calls are TRBV9 and TRBJ1-1; 10 nucleotides line up with TRBD1. V gave up 4 bases and J gave up 7 bases; unmatched junction bases: 13. The CDR3 is 16 residues long. The germline V gene encodes CDR1 SGDLS and CDR2 YYNGEE. CDR3 DNA: TGTGCCAGCAGCATCCCGGGACAGGGGACGAGTGGTGAAGCTTTCTTT. It encodes CASSIPGQGTSGEAFF.

Here the CDR3 reads CATGDRRVVNEQYF. CDR3 nucleotides: TGTGCCACTGGGGACAGGCGGGTTGTAAACGAGCAGTACTTC. The V gene is TRBV28, the J gene TRBJ2-7; 8 bases match TRBD1. V lost 10 bases to trimming and J lost 5 bases; unmatched junction nucleotides: 13. Germline CDR1 and CDR2: MDHEN and SYDVKM. CDR3 size: 14 residues.

The V and J genes are TRBV7-9 and TRBJ2-3, with D unclear. The CDR3 is made up of 16 amino acids. CDR1 is SEHNR and CDR2 is FQNEAQ in the germline V gene (reference sequence). V lost 0 bases to trimming and J lost 2 bases, with 12 bases between them. As DNA, the CDR3 is TGTGCCAGCAGCTTAGCTCGAACTTACAACACAGATACGCAGTATTTT. Its protein product is CASSLARTYNTDTQYF. The full variable domain, completed using reference TRBV7-9 and TRBJ2-3, is DTGVSQNPRHKITKRGQNVTFRCDPISEHNRLYWYRQTLGQGPEFLTYFQNEAQLEKSRLLSDRFSAERPKGSFSTLEIQRTEQGDSAMYLCASSLARTYNTDTQYFGPGTRLTVL.

The chain carries TRBV27 and TRBJ2-3; D remains ambiguous. The CDR3 extends over 14 amino acids. Germline assignment: CDR1 MNHEY and CDR2 SMNVEV (reference sequence). Between the trimmed V and J ends, which lost 8 bases and 2 bases, there was a span of 14 bases. DNA of the CDR3: TGTGCCAGCGCCGACATACAGACCACAGATACGCAGTATTTT. It encodes CASADIQTTDTQYF.

The V gene is TRBV11-2, the J gene TRBJ2-7; the match to TRBD2 covers 10 bases. The CDR3 contains 13 residues. The V gene's germline CDR1 is SGHAT and CDR2 FQNNGV. Losses at the gene ends were 6 bases for V and 2 bases for J; bases not matched to a gene: 1. The CDR3 nucleotides are TGTGCCAGCAGAGGGACTAGCGCCTACGAGCAGTACTTC. This sequence encodes CASRGTSAYEQYF. Based on the CDR3 plus reference TRBV11-2 and TRBJ2-7, the full variable domain is EAGVAQSPRYKIIEKRQSVAFWCNPISGHATLYWYQQILGQGPKLLIQFQNNGVVDDSQLPKDRFSAERLKGVDSTLKIQPAKLEDSAVYLCASRGTSAYEQYFGPGTRLTVT.

J is TRBJ2-3 and V is TRBV29-1; D unresolved. The CDR3 runs to 10 residues. Per germline, CDR1 SQVTM and CDR2 ANQGSEA. Trimming removed 5 bases at V and 6 bases at J, with 6 bases between. The CDR3 loop reads CSVSRDTQYF. In DNA form, the CDR3 reads TGCAGCGTTTCCAGGGATACGCAGTATTTT.

The chain uses TRBV2 and TRBJ2-5; TRBD1 matches at 10 bases. This CDR3 is built from 12 residues. Germline V CDR1 and CDR2: SNHLY, FYNNEI. The V and J ends lost 11 bases and 4 bases, in that order; junction bases with no gene match: 4. CDR3 sequence reads: CAGRQGAETQYF. The CDR3 coding sequence is TGTGCCGGTCGACAGGGGGCAGAGACCCAGTACTTC. Drawing the rest from reference TRBV2 and TRBJ2-5, the complete variable domain is EPEVTQTPSHQVTQMGQEVILRCVPISNHLYFYWYRQILGQKVEFLVSFYNNEISEKSEIFDDQFSVERPDGSNFTLKIRSTKLEDSAMYFCAGRQGAETQYFGPGTRLLVL.

This clone was picked up a small number of times. J is TRBJ1-1 and V is TRBV6-1, with D possibly matching TRBD1 (5 bases). From germline, CDR1 is MNHNS and CDR2 SASEGT. The CDR3 has 12 residues. With 7 bases removed from V and 1 base from J, the gap between germline ends came to 7 bases. DNA of the CDR3: TGTGCCAGCATGGGGCAGAACACTGAAGCTTTCTTT. It yields the protein CASMGQNTEAFF.

This CDR3 is CAWSTQDNSPLHF. The CDR3 DNA sequence: TGTGCCTGGAGTACGCAGGATAATTCACCCCTCCACTTT. The chain uses TRBV30 and TRBJ1-6; D is ambiguous. The CDR3 is 13 residues long. The germline V and J ends were trimmed by 2 bases and 5 bases, with 7 bases remaining between them. The V gene's germline CDR1 is GTSNPN and CDR2 SVGIG (reference sequence). The variable domain in full, with the rest retrieved from reference TRBV30 and TRBJ1-6, is SQTIHQWPATLVQPVGSPLSLECTVEGTSNPNLYWYRQAAGRGLQLLFYSVGIGQISSEVPQNLSASRPQDRQFILSSKKLLLSDSGFYLCAWSTQDNSPLHFGNGTRLTVT.

This clone has more than one count but fewer than ten. In nucleotides, the CDR3 is TGTGCCAGCAGCGTGACAGGGGGACAGGGCTATGGCTACACCTTC. Residues: CASSVTGGQGYGYTF. The chain links TRBV9 to TRBJ1-2, with TRBD1 matching 9 bases. Germline V gene data show CDR1 as SGDLS and CDR2 as YYNGEE. Trimming removed 2 bases from V and 4 bases from J; junction bases left unmatched: 6. This CDR3 has 15 amino acids.